This is a list of T cell receptor beta chains from one sample in a study of T cell clonotyping in hematopoietic cell transplantation. Clones were read by immunoSEQ multiplex PCR, and TCRdb kept only the in-frame ones, dropping some. Among some 30,000 clones listed, 95% were seen once. Source material: peripheral blood mononuclear cells. All receptors come from a man aged 50 to 60 in good health. Some clones in this sample may be carry-over from other donors' samples. CDR3s include the opening cysteine and the closing phenylalanine or tryptophan. The order of the fields is V gene, D gene, clone size, J gene, CDR3 protein, CDR3 DNA. A D gene is named only where the DNA matches it firmly. Some rows mark clone size as missing; the rest say once, few, many or name a class of expanded clone.

TRBV6-6	TRBD1	NA	TRBJ1-2	CASSLGQGSWYGYTF	TGTGCCAGCAGTCTCGGACAGGGTAGTTGGTATGGCTACACCTTC
TRBV9	TRBD1	NA	TRBJ1-6	CASNPGQGNSPLHF	TGTGCCAGCAACCCGGGACAGGGTAATTCACCCCTCCACTTT
TRBV7-2	TRBD1	NA	TRBJ2-5	CASSDRDSVAQYF	TGTGCCAGCAGCGACCGGGACAGTGTGGCCCAGTACTTC
TRBV19	NA	NA	TRBJ1-2	CASSRANYGYTF	TGTGCCAGTAGTCGGGCCAACTATGGCTACACCTTC
TRBV9	NA	NA	TRBJ2-5	CASSPGAGQGMETQYF	TGTGCCAGCAGCCCAGGGGCGGGACAAGGGATGGAGACCCAGTACTTC
TRBV4-3	TRBD1	NA	TRBJ1-1	CASSQPRQGGGTEAFF	TGCGCCAGCAGCCAACCCCGACAGGGGGGTGGCACTGAAGCTTTCTTT
TRBV6-5	NA	NA	TRBJ2-2	CASSYYGGTGELFF	TGTGCCAGCAGTTACTACGGGGGTACCGGGGAGCTGTTTTTT
TRBV11-1	NA	NA	TRBJ2-5	CASSLGRDVETQYF	TGTGCCAGCAGCTTAGGGCGGGATGTCGAGACCCAGTACTTC
TRBV11-2	TRBD2	once	TRBJ2-7	CASSLDSGGRYEQYF	TGTGCCAGCAGCTTAGATTCGGGAGGGCGCTACGAGCAGTACTTC
TRBV2	NA	NA	TRBJ2-3	CASREATRDTQYF	TGTGCCAGCAGGGAAGCAACTAGAGATACGCAGTATTTT
TRBV25-1	TRBD1	NA	TRBJ2-2	CASKPGGSGELFF	TGTGCCAGCAAGCCAGGGGGCTCCGGGGAGCTGTTTTTT
TRBV5-1	NA	NA	TRBJ1-5	CASSLEAPNQPQHF	TGCGCCAGCAGCTTGGAGGCACCAAATCAGCCCCAGCATTTT
TRBV5-1	NA	NA	TRBJ1-1	CASNPEPMNTEAFF	TGCGCCAGCAACCCAGAACCCATGAACACTGAAGCTTTCTTT
TRBV11-2	NA	once	TRBJ2-5	CASSLVWTAVGETQYF	TGTGCCAGCAGCTTAGTATGGACAGCGGTAGGGGAGACCCAGTACTTC
TRBV25-1	TRBD1	NA	TRBJ1-2	CASSEPGTGENYGYTF	TGTGCCAGCAGTGAACCGGGGACAGGGGAAAACTATGGCTACACCTTC
TRBV9	NA	NA	TRBJ2-5	CASSQRAGWETQYF	TGTGCCAGCAGCCAAAGGGCTGGGTGGGAGACCCAGTACTTC
TRBV4-3	TRBD1	NA	TRBJ1-3	CASSLGQGRLNTIYF	TGCGCCAGCAGCCTGGGACAGGGGAGGTTAAACACCATATATTTT
TRBV4-3	TRBD1	NA	TRBJ1-2	CASSQEETRQGAYVANYGYTF	TGCGCCAGCAGCCAAGAGGAGACCCGGCAGGGGGCGTATGTAGCTAACTATGGCTACACCTTC
TRBV6-1	TRBD2	large	TRBJ2-6	CASSGLAGSGANVLTF	TGTGCCAGCAGTGGACTAGCGGGCTCTGGGGCCAACGTCCTGACTTTC
TRBV18	NA	NA	TRBJ1-1	CASSLMEGAFF	TGTGCCAGCTCACTTATGGAGGGAGCTTTCTTT
TRBV11-2	NA	NA	TRBJ2-7	CASSIGTYEQYF	TGTGCCAGCAGCATAGGGACCTACGAGCAGTACTTC
TRBV30	NA	NA	TRBJ2-5	CAWSQRARGTQYF	TGTGCCTGGAGTCAGCGGGCTAGAGGGACCCAGTACTTC
TRBV2	NA	NA	TRBJ1-6	CASRGPGNSPLHF	TGTGCCAGCAGAGGGCCAGGGAATTCACCCCTCCACTTT
TRBV11-1	TRBD1	NA	TRBJ2-5	CASSSSGQPNQETQYF	TGTGCCAGCAGCTCCTCGGGACAGCCTAACCAAGAGACCCAGTACTTC
TRBV11-3	NA	NA	TRBJ1-6	CASSFAGFNSPLHF	TGTGCCAGCAGCTTTGCCGGGTTCAATTCACCCCTCCACTTT
TRBV7-9	TRBD1	NA	TRBJ2-1	CASSPGQGALAASYNEQFF	TGTGCCAGCAGCCCCGGACAGGGGGCCCTAGCGGCAAGCTACAATGAGCAGTTCTTC
TRBV30	NA	once	TRBJ1-6	CAWSVRGPRINSPLHF	TGTGCCTGGAGTGTAAGGGGCCCCAGGATTAATTCACCCCTCCACTTT
TRBV7-2	NA	NA	TRBJ1-6	CASRSLGSPLHF	TGTGCCAGCCGGAGTTTGGGTTCACCCCTCCACTTT
TRBV28	NA	NA	TRBJ2-7	CASSPGGKREQYF	TGTGCCAGCAGCCCCGGGGGTAAAAGAGAGCAGTACTTC
TRBV2	TRBD1	NA	TRBJ1-3	CASSVQGALSSGNTIYF	TGTGCCAGCAGTGTTCAGGGGGCGCTGAGCTCTGGAAACACCATATATTTT
TRBV7-9	NA	NA	TRBJ1-2	CASSLIGTGVGYTF	TGTGCCAGCAGCTTAATCGGGACCGGAGTTGGCTACACCTTC